A selection of T cell receptor beta chains follows, all from one sample in a study of blood T cell repertoires in COVID-19. Repertoires were generated with immunoSEQ multiplex PCR, while TCRdb's copy carries only in-frame clones and drops some. The sample contains under 250,000 clones, approximately 82% of which appear only once. Sequencing was done on a sample of peripheral blood. These receptors all come from a woman aged 45-65 years with acute or convalescent COVID-19. The CDR3 runs from the conserved cysteine through the conserved F or W. A D gene is named only where the DNA matches it firmly. Part of the rows lack a size; the others show once, few, many or a class for expanded clones.

V: TRBV11-2
J: TRBJ1-4
length: 15
size: NA
D: TRBD1
DNA: TGTGCCAGCAGCGTCGGACAGGGAACTAATGAAAAACTGTTTTTT
CDR3: CASSVGQGTNEKLFF

V: TRBV10-2
J: TRBJ1-1
length: 12
size: NA
D: NA
DNA: TGCGCCAGCAGCGAACACATCACTGAAGCTTTCTTT
CDR3: CASSEHITEAFF

V: TRBV6-5
J: TRBJ2-7
length: 15
size: NA
D: TRBD1
DNA: TGTGCCAGCAGTTATTCCGGGACAGGGGGCTTCGAGCAGTACTTC
CDR3: CASSYSGTGGFEQYF

V: TRBV6-5
J: TRBJ1-2
length: 13
size: once
D: NA
DNA: TGTGCCAGCAGTTACTCGATGGGGGGATCCCACACCTTC
CDR3: CASSYSMGGSHTF

V: TRBV5-4
J: TRBJ2-1
length: 16
size: NA
D: TRBD2
DNA: TGTGCCAGCAGCTTGGCCGTTGGGGCGGGAGTGGGTGAGCAGTTCTTC
CDR3: CASSLAVGAGVGEQFF

V: TRBV19
J: TRBJ2-6
length: 16
size: NA
D: NA
DNA: TGTGCCAGTACATCCATCGGAGACCCTGGGGCCAACGTCCTGACTTTC
CDR3: CASTSIGDPGANVLTF

V: TRBV19
J: TRBJ2-1
length: 14
size: NA
D: NA
DNA: TGTGCCAGTAGTATAGAAGCGTTCTACAATGAGCAGTTCTTC
CDR3: CASSIEAFYNEQFF

V: TRBV30
J: TRBJ2-7
length: 16
size: few
D: TRBD2
DNA: TGTGCCTGGAGTTCTCCGACTAGCGGGAGTCTCGACGAGCAGTACTTC
CDR3: CAWSSPTSGSLDEQYF

V: TRBV6-5
J: TRBJ2-3
length: 15
size: once
D: TRBD2
DNA: TGTGCCAGCAGCAAACTAGCGGGAAACACAGATACGCAGTATTTT
CDR3: CASSKLAGNTDTQYF

V: TRBV19
J: TRBJ2-2
length: 13
size: NA
D: NA
DNA: TGTGCCAGTAGTACTAGACCCTCCGGGGAGCTGTTTTTT
CDR3: CASSTRPSGELFF

V: TRBV6-6
J: TRBJ1-5
length: 16
size: NA
D: TRBD1
DNA: TGTGCCAGCAGCCAAAAGGGGACAGGGGAAAATCAGCCCCAGCATTTT
CDR3: CASSQKGTGENQPQHF

V: TRBV6-5
J: TRBJ2-3
length: 16
size: NA
D: NA
DNA: TGTGCCAGCAGTTACTCGATGATCGGGGAGACAGATACGCAGTATTTT
CDR3: CASSYSMIGETDTQYF

V: TRBV3-1/TRBV3-2
J: TRBJ2-7
length: 14
size: NA
D: NA
DNA: TGTGCCAGCAGCCAATACACCTCAGGGGACGAGCAGTACTTC
CDR3: CASSQYTSGDEQYF

V: TRBV15
J: TRBJ1-1
length: 17
size: NA
D: NA
DNA: TGTGCCACCAGCAGAGTGGGCGGGGTAAGCCTGAACACTGAAGCTTTCTTT
CDR3: CATSRVGGVSLNTEAFF

V: TRBV28
J: TRBJ2-7
length: 12
size: NA
D: NA
DNA: TGTGCCAGCAGGAACCGGGGCTACGAGCAGTACTTC
CDR3: CASRNRGYEQYF

V: TRBV11-2
J: TRBJ2-7
length: 12
size: NA
D: NA
DNA: TGTGCCAGCAGCTTAGTTATCCGCGAGCAGTACTTC
CDR3: CASSLVIREQYF

V: TRBV24-1
J: TRBJ1-2
length: 11
size: NA
D: NA
DNA: TGTGCCACCAGTGACCTTTATGGCTACACCTTC
CDR3: CATSDLYGYTF

V: TRBV28
J: TRBJ2-5
length: 17
size: few
D: TRBD1
DNA: TGTGCCAGCAGCCCCTGGGTCGGACAGGGGCAAGGGGAGACCCAGTACTTC
CDR3: CASSPWVGQGQGETQYF

V: TRBV9
J: TRBJ2-5
length: 17
size: NA
D: TRBD1
DNA: TGTGCCAGCAGCGTAGACCCCCGCCGGACAGGGGAGGTGGCCCAGTACTTC
CDR3: CASSVDPRRTGEVAQYF

V: TRBV5-1
J: TRBJ2-2
length: 13
size: NA
D: NA
DNA: TGCGCCAGTCTCAGGGGTGGTACCGGGGAGCTGTTTTTT
CDR3: CASLRGGTGELFF

V: TRBV5-1
J: TRBJ1-5
length: 18
size: NA
D: NA
DNA: TGCGCCAGCAGCCCAGGAGGCCAGGCCACGATGAAAGATCAGCCCCAGCATTTT
CDR3: CASSPGGQATMKDQPQHF

V: TRBV11-2
J: TRBJ2-7
length: 15
size: NA
D: NA
DNA: TGTGCCAGCAGCCAAGCGGCAGGACTGGTGTACGAGCAGTACTTC
CDR3: CASSQAAGLVYEQYF

V: TRBV5-1
J: TRBJ2-7
length: 9
size: NA
D: NA
DNA: TGCGCCAGCATAGACGAGCAGTACTTC
CDR3: CASIDEQYF

V: TRBV9
J: TRBJ2-3
length: 16
size: NA
D: TRBD2
DNA: TGTGCCAGCAGTCCTAGACTAGCGGGAGACACAGATACGCAGTATTTT
CDR3: CASSPRLAGDTDTQYF

V: TRBV11-2
J: TRBJ2-7
length: 17
size: NA
D: TRBD2
DNA: TGTGCCAGCAGCTTAGGGGGTAGCGGGGGCCTAGGTTCCGAGCAGTACTTC
CDR3: CASSLGGSGGLGSEQYF

V: TRBV5-5
J: TRBJ2-5
length: 13
size: NA
D: TRBD1
DNA: TGTGCCAGCAGCTTGGTGGGACAGGGGACCCAGTACTTC
CDR3: CASSLVGQGTQYF

V: TRBV15
J: TRBJ2-7
length: 15
size: NA
D: TRBD2
DNA: TGTGCCACCAGCGTTCTAGCGGGAGGGCCTTACGAGCAGTACTTC
CDR3: CATSVLAGGPYEQYF

V: TRBV13
J: TRBJ2-3
length: 14
size: NA
D: TRBD1
DNA: TGTGCCAGCAGCCTCCCGGACAGGGGAAATACGCAGTATTTT
CDR3: CASSLPDRGNTQYF

V: TRBV7-6
J: TRBJ2-1
length: 16
size: NA
D: TRBD2
DNA: TGTGCCAGCAGCTTACTAGCGGGAGGGCCCTCCAATGAGCAGTTCTTC
CDR3: CASSLLAGGPSNEQFF

V: TRBV28
J: TRBJ2-1
length: 15
size: NA
D: TRBD2
DNA: TGTGCCAGCAGTTTCGCTAGCGGGAGAACCTATGAGCAGTTCTTC
CDR3: CASSFASGRTYEQFF

V: TRBV2
J: TRBJ1-1
length: 13
size: NA
D: NA
DNA: TGTGCCACCTCGGTTGGGAGGGCCACTGAAGCTTTCTTT
CDR3: CATSVGRATEAFF

V: TRBV3-1/TRBV3-2
J: TRBJ2-5
length: 16
size: NA
D: TRBD2
DNA: TGTGCCAGCAGCCAAGGAGGTAGCGGGAGTCGGGAGACCCAGTACTTC
CDR3: CASSQGGSGSRETQYF

V: TRBV11-2
J: TRBJ1-1
length: 11
size: NA
D: NA
DNA: TGTGCCAGCAGCCCCCAGGGGGAAGCTTTCTTT
CDR3: CASSPQGEAFF

V: TRBV11-2
J: TRBJ1-2
length: 15
size: few
D: NA
DNA: TGTGCCAGCAGCTTAGGGCAGGGACTGAACTATGGCTACACCTTC
CDR3: CASSLGQGLNYGYTF

V: TRBV19
J: TRBJ2-3
length: 22
size: once
D: TRBD2
DNA: TGTGCCAGTAGTAGCGGAAATCCGGGACTAGCGGGGTTACCACATCGCACAGATACGCAGTATTTT
CDR3: CASSSGNPGLAGLPHRTDTQYF

V: TRBV28
J: TRBJ2-5
length: 15
size: NA
D: TRBD1
DNA: TGTGCCAGCAGTTCCCCGGGACAGGGGGGGGAGACCCAGTACTTC
CDR3: CASSSPGQGGETQYF

V: TRBV5-1
J: TRBJ1-5
length: 18
size: NA
D: TRBD1
DNA: TGCGCCAGCAGCCCCGGGACAGGGGGCGCTGGTAGCAATCAGCCCCAGCATTTT
CDR3: CASSPGTGGAGSNQPQHF